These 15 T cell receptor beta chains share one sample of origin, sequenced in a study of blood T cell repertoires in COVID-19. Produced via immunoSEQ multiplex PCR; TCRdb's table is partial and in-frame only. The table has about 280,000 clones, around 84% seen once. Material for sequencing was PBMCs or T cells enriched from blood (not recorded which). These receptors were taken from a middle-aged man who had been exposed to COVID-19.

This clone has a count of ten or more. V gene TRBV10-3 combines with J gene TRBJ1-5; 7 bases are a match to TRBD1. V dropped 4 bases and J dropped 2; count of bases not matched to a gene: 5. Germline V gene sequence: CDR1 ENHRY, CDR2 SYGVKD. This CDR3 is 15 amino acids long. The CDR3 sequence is CAISGSGQGNQPQHF. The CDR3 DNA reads TGTGCCATCAGTGGATCAGGACAGGGCAATCAGCCCCAGCATTTT.

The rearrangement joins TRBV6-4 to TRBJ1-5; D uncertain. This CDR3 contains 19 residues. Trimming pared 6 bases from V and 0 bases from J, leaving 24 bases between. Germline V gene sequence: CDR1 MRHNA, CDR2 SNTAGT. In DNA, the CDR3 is TGTGCCAGCAGCCCTCACCGCGAGGGTTTAGAGTATAGCAATCAGCCCCAGCATTTT. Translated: CASSPHREGLEYSNQPQHF.

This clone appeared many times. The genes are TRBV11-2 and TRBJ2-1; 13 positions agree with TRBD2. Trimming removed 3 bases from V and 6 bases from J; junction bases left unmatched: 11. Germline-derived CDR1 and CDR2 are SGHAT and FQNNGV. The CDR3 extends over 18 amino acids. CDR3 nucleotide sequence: TGTGCCAGCAGCTTCACCCTAATGACTAGCGGGAGGATCAATGAGCAGTTCTTC. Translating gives CASSFTLMTSGRINEQFF. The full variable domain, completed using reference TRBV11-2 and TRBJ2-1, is EAGVAQSPRYKIIEKRQSVAFWCNPISGHATLYWYQQILGQGPKLLIQFQNNGVVDDSQLPKDRFSAERLKGVDSTLKIQPAKLEDSAVYLCASSFTLMTSGRINEQFFGPGTRLTVL.

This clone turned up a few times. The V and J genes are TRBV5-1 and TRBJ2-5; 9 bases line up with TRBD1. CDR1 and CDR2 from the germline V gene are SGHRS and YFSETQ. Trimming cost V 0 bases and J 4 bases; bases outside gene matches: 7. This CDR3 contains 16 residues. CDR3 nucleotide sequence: TGCGCCAGCAGCTTGGTACGACAGGGGGAGGGAGAGACCCAGTACTTC. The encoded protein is CASSLVRQGEGETQYF.

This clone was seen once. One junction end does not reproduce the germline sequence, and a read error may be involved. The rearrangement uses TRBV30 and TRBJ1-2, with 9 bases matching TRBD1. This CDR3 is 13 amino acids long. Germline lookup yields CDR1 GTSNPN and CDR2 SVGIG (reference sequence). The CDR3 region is CAGRGTGYYGYTF. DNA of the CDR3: TGTGCCGGGAGGGGGACAGGGTACTATGGCTACACCTTC.

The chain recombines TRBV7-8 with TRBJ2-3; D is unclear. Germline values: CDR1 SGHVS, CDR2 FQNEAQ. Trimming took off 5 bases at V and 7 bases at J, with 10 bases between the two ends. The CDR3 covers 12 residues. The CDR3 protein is CASSPSPHTQYF. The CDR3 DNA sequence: TGTGCCAGCAGCCCAAGCCCCCATACGCAGTATTTT.

In DNA form, the CDR3 reads TGTGCCAGCAGCTATGGGACAGGCCGGAGCACCGGGGAGCTGTTTTTT. Translation: CASSYGTGRSTGELFF. The gene calls are TRBV5-4 and TRBJ2-2, with 8 bases lining up with TRBD1. The CDR3 length is 16 residues. Germline CDR1 is SGHNT and CDR2 is YYREEE (reference sequence). With V trimmed by 3 bases and J by 4 bases, 8 bases remained unmatched.

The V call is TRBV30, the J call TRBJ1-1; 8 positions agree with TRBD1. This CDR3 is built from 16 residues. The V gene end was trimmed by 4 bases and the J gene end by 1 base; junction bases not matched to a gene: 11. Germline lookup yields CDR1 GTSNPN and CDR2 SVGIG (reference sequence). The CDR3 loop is CAWITPPGQGNTEAFF. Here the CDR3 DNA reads TGTGCCTGGATAACCCCACCAGGACAGGGGAACACTGAAGCTTTCTTT.

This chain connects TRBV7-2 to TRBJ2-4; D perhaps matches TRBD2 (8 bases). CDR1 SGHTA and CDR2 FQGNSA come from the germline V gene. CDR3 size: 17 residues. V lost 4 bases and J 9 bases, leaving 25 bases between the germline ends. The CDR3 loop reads CASSSRTSQGGGGIQYF. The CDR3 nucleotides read TGTGCCAGCAGCTCCCGGACTAGCCAGGGGGGAGGGGGCATTCAGTACTTC.

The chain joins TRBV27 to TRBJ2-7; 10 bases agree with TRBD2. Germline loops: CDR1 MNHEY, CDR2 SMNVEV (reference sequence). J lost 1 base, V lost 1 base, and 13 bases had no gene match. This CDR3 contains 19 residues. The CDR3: CASSLFSGSGRAHSYEQYF. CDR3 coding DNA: TGTGCCAGCAGTTTATTTTCGGGAAGCGGGAGGGCCCATTCCTACGAGCAGTACTTC.

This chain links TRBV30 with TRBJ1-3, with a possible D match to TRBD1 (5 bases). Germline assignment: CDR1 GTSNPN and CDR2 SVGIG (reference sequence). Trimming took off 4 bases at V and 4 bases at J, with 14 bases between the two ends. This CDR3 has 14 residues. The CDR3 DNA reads TGTGCCTGGAAAAGCCAGGGTAGGGGAAACACCATATATTTT. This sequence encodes CAWKSQGRGNTIYF.

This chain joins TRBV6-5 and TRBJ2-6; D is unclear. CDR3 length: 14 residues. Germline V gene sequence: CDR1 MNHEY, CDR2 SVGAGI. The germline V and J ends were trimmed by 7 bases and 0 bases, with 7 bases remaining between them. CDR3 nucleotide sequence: TGTGCCAGCATCCAGTTCTCTGGGGCCAACGTCCTGACTTTC. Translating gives CASIQFSGANVLTF.

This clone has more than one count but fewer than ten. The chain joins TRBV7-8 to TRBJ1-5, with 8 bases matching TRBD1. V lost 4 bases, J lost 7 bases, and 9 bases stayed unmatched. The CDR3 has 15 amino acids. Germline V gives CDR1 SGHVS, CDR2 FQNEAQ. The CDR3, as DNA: TGTGCCAGCAGCTCCGAACAGGGGGAGAGGCAGCCCCAGCATTTT. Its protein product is CASSSEQGERQPQHF.

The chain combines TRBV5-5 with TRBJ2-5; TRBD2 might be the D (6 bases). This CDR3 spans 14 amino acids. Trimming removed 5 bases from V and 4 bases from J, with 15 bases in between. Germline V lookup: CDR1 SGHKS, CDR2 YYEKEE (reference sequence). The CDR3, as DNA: TGTGCCAGCAGTAGTCCCGGGACTTTAGAGACCCAGTACTTC. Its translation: CASSSPGTLETQYF.

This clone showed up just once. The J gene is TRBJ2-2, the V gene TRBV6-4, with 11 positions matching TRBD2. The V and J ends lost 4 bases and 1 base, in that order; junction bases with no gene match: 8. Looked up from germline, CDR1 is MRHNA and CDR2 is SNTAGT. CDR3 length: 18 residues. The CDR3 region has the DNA TGTGCCAGCAGTGTGAGGGGACTAGCGGTCTGGAACACCGGGGAGCTGTTTTTT. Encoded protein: CASSVRGLAVWNTGELFF.